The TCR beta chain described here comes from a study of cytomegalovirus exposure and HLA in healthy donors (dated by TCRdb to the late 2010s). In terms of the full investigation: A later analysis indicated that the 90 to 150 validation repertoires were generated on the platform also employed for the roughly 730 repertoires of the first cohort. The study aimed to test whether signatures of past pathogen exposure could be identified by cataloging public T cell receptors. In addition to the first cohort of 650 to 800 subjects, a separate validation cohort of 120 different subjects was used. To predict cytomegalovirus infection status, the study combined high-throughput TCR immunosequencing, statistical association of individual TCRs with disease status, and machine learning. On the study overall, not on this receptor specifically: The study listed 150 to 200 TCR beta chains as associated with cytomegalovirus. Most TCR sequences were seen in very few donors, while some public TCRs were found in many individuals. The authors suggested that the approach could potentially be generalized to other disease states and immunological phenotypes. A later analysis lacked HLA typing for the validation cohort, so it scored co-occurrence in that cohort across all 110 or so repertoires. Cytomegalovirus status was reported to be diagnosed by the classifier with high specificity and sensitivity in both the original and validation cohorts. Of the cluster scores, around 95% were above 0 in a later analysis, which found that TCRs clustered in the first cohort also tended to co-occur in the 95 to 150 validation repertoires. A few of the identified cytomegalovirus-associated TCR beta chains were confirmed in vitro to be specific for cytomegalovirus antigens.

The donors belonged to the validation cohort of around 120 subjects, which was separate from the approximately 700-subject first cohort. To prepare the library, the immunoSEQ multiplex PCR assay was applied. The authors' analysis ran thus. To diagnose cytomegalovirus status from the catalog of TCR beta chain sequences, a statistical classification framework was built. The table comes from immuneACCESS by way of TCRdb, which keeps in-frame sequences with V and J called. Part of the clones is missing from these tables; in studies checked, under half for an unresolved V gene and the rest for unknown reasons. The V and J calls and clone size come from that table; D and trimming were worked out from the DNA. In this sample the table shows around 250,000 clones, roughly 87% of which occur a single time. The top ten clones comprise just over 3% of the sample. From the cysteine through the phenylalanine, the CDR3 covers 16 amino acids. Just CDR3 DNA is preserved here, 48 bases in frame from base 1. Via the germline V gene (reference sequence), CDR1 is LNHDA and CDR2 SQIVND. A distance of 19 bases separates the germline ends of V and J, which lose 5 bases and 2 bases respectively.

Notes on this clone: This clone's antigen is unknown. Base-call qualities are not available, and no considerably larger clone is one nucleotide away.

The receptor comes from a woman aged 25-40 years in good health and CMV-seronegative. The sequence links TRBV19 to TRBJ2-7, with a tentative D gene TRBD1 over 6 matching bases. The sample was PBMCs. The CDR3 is CASSEGTTALPYEQYF. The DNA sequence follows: TGTGCCAGTAGTGAGGGGACAACGGCTTTACCCTACGAGCAGTACTTC.